This T cell receptor beta chain was obtained from a study of cytomegalovirus exposure and HLA in healthy donors. General study results and limits: Among TCR beta chains, those listed as cytomegalovirus-associated numbered some 170. The CMV antigen specificity of three CMV-associated chains was confirmed through in vitro analysis. The finding came from a later analysis; first-cohort TCR clusters tended to co-occur in the roughly 110 validation repertoires.

The data were produced by immunoSEQ multiplex PCR, yet TCRdb's version contains in-frame clones alone and is incomplete. The table shows roughly 50,000 clones, with over 85% occurring only once. As regards this clone: Its antigen is as yet unknown.

The V gene's germline CDR1 is MNHEY and CDR2 SVGAGI. This CDR3 has 15 amino acids. V dropped 1 base and J dropped 4; count of bases not matched to a gene: 2. V and J are TRBV6-5 and TRBJ2-2; the match to TRBD2 covers 8 bases. The receptor was isolated from a woman aged 18 to 35 in good health and CMV-seropositive. Sequencing input: PBMCs. CDR3 amino acids: CASSYWAGGTGELFF. The CDR3 DNA sequence: TGTGCCAGCAGTTACTGGGCGGGAGGCACCGGGGAGCTGTTTTTT.